The T cell receptor beta chain described here comes from a study of patients and donors after allogeneic stem cell transplantation. Germline V CDR1 and CDR2: LGHDT, YNNKEL (reference sequence). This CDR3 has 14 amino acids. Trimming removed 4 bases from V and 3 bases from J, with 13 bases in between. In TCRdb, the RT-PCR reads were re-called with MiXCR into one record per CDR3 protein. This table has roughly 250,000 distinct CDR3 sequences, around an eighth appearing once. This TCR came from a human donor who was either an allogeneic HSCT recipient or a stem cell or donor lymphocyte infusion donor (not recorded which). It is not recorded whose cells these are; they may come from a transplant donor. The J gene is TRBJ2-7, the V gene TRBV3-1, with D perhaps TRBD1 (6 bases). Sequencing was done on a sample of blood, either unsorted or a sorted T cell fraction (not recorded which). CDR3 sequence reads: CASSPPGTSYEQYF. The CDR3 region has the DNA TGTGCCAGCAGCCCTCCCGGGACAAGCTACGAGCAGTACTTC.